This T cell receptor (beta chain) was found in a study of Ad26.COV2.S vaccination and SARS-CoV-2 variants. This clone showed up just once. In the same sample, other DNA sequences code for this CDR3. Sequencing was performed with immunoSEQ multiplex PCR; in TCRdb, only in-frame clones are kept and a portion is missing. Counted here are about 350,000 clones, 92% occurring once; the ten biggest clones make up 3% to 5%. The ends were cut back, 4 bases at V and 0 bases at J, with 10 bases in the middle. Germline V CDR1 and CDR2: SGHNT, YYREEE (reference sequence). CDR3 length equals 14 residues. This chain joins TRBV5-4 and TRBJ1-2, with D perhaps TRBD1 (5 bases). The sequencing used peripheral blood, collected after recovery from COVID-19. This sequence was found in a human donor who had recovered from COVID-19. The CDR3 DNA sequence: TGTGCCAGCAGCCCCGGGGGGGCTAACTATGGCTACACCTTC. It is translated as CASSPGGANYGYTF.